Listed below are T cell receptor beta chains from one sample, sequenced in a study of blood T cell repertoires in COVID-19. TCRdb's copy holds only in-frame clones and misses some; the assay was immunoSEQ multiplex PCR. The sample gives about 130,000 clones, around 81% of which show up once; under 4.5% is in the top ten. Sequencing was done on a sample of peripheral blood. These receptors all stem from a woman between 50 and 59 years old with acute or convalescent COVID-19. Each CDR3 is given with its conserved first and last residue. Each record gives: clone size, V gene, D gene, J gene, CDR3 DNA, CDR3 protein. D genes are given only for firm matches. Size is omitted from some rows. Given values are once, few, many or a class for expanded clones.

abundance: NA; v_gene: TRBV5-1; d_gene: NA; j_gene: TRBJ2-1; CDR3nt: TGCGCCAGCAGCCGGCCGGGACAAAGCTCCTACAATGAGCAGTTCTTC; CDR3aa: CASSRPGQSSYNEQFF
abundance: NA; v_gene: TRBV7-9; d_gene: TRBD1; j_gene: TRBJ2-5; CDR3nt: TGTGCCAGCAGGCCGGGACAGAGGCACGAGACCCAGTACTTC; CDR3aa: CASRPGQRHETQYF
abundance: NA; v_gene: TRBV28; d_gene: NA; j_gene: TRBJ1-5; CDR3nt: TGTGCCAGCAGTTTGGACAACAGGAGCAATCAGCCCCAGCATTTT; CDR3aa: CASSLDNRSNQPQHF
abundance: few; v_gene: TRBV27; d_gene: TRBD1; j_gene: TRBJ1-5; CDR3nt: TGTGCCAGCCGATCCCTGCAGGGGGATAGCAATCAGCCCCAGCATTTT; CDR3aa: CASRSLQGDSNQPQHF
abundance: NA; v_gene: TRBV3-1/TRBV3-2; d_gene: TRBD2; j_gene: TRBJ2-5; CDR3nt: TGTGCCAGCAGCCAAGATTTCGGCGGGGGGGCCACCTCTGAGACCCAGTACTTC; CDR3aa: CASSQDFGGGATSETQYF
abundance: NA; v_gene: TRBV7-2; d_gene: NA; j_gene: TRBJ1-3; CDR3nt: TGTGCCAGCAGACCGACAGGCTCTGGAAACACCATATATTTT; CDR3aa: CASRPTGSGNTIYF
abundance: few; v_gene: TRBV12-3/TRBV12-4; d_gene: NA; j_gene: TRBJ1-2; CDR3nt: TGTGCCAGCATAAACCGGGACTTCGGCTCTGTCACCTTC; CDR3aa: CASINRDFGSVTF
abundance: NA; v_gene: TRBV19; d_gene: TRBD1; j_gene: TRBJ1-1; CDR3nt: TGTGCCAGTAGTGACGGGGCGACAGGGATAACTTTGAACACTGAAGCTTTCTTT; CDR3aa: CASSDGATGITLNTEAFF
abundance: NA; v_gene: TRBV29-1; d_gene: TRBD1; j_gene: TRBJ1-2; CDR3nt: TGCAGCGTTAGGACAGGTACTAACTATGGCTACACCTTC; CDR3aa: CSVRTGTNYGYTF
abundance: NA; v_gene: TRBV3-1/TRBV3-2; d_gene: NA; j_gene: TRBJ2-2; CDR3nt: TGTGCCAGCAGCCAAGTCAGGGATTCTCGATCCGGGGAGCTGTTTTTT; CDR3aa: CASSQVRDSRSGELFF
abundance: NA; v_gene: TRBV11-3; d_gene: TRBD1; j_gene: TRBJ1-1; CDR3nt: TGTGCCAGCAGCCAGGGACAGGGAAGTACTGGAGGGGCTTTCTTT; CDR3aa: CASSQGQGSTGGAFF
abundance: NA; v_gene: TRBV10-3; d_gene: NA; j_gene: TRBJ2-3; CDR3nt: TGTGCCATCGCCCAGGTAGTCGGCACAGATACGCAGTATTTT; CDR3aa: CAIAQVVGTDTQYF
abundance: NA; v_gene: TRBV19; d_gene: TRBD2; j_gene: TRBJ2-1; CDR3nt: TGTGCCAGTACCGGGACTAGCGCGTCCAATGAGCAGTTCTTC; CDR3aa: CASTGTSASNEQFF
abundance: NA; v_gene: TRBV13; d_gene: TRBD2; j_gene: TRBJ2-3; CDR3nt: TGTGCCAGCAGCCCCAAGCCCGCTACGGGACTAGCGGGATACAGGAGCACAGATACGCAGTATTTT; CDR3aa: CASSPKPATGLAGYRSTDTQYF
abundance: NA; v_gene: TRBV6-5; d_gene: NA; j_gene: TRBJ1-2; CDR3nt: TGTGCCAGCAGTTCACGGAGCTCCACCTATGGCTACACCTTC; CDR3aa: CASSSRSSTYGYTF
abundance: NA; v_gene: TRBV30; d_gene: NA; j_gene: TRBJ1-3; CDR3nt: TGTGCCTGGACGTCTGGAAACACCATATATTTT; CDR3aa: CAWTSGNTIYF
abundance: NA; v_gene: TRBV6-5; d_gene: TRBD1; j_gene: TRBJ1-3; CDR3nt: TGTGCCAGCAGTCGGCACGGGACAGGGGGAAACACCATATATTTT; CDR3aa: CASSRHGTGGNTIYF
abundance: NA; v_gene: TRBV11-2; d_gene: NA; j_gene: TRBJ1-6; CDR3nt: TGTGCCAGCAGCCTTGCCAGCTATAATTCACCCCTCCACTTT; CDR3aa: CASSLASYNSPLHF
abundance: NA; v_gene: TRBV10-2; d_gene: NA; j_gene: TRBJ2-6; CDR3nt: TGCGCCAGCAGTGAGTCTGTTGGCAGGGCTGGGGCCAACGTCCTGACTTTC; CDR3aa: CASSESVGRAGANVLTF
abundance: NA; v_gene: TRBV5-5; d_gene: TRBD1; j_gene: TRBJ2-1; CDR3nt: TGTGCCAGCAGCTTGGTTCAGGGGGATGAGCAGTTCTTC; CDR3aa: CASSLVQGDEQFF
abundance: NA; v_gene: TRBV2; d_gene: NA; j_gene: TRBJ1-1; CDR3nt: TGTGCCAGCAGTGATGGAGGCACTGAAGCTTTCTTT; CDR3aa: CASSDGGTEAFF
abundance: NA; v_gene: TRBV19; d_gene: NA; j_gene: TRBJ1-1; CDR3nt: TGTGCCAGTAGGATTTACGGGGGACCGAACACTGAAGCTTTCTTT; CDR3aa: CASRIYGGPNTEAFF
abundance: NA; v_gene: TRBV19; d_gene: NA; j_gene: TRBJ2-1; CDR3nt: TGTGCCAGTAGTTTATCCTACAATGAGCAGTTCTTC; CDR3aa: CASSLSYNEQFF
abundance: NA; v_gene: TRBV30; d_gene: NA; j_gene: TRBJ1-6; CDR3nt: TGTGCCTGGAGTGTGGCAGGGGATCTTATGTCACCCCTCCACTTT; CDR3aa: CAWSVAGDLMSPLHF
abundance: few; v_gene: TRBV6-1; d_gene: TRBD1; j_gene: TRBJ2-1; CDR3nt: TGTGCCAGCAGTGAATGGGGAGACAGGGGAGATGAGCAGTTCTTC; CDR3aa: CASSEWGDRGDEQFF
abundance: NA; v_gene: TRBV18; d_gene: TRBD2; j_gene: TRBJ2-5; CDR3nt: TGTGCCAGCTCACCACCCTCGCTAGCGGGAGTAGCGGGTGAGACCCAGTACTTC; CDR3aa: CASSPPSLAGVAGETQYF
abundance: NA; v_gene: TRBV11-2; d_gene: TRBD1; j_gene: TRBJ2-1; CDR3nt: TGTGCCAGCAGCCAAAGGGGGCAAGGGTCTAGAGAGCAGTTCTTC; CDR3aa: CASSQRGQGSREQFF
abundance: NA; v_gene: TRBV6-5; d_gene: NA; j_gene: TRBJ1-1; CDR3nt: TGTGCCAGCAGTCCTTGGGGGCCGAACACTGAAGCTTTCTTT; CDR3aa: CASSPWGPNTEAFF
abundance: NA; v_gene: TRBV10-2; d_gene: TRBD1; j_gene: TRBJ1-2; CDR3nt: TGCGCCAGCAGTGAAGGGACAGGGCTCGCTGGCTACACCTTC; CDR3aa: CASSEGTGLAGYTF
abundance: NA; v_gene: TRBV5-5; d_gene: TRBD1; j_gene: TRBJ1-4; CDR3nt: TGTGCCAGCAGCCGGACAGGGGGGGATGAAAAACTGTTTTTT; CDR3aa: CASSRTGGDEKLFF
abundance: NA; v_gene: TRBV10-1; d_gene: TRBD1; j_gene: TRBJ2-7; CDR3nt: TGCGCCAGCAGCCGGGACAGTAACCCTCTCGAGCAGTACTTC; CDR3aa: CASSRDSNPLEQYF
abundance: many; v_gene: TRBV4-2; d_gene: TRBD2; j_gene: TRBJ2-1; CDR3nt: TGTGCCAGCAGCCAAGATCCAAGGAGGACTAGCGGGATACCTCAGCAGTTCTTC; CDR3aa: CASSQDPRRTSGIPQQFF
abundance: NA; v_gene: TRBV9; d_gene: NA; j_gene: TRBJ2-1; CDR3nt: TGTGCCAGCAGCGCCCCCCCGGGAGCCACTTACAATGAGCAGTTCTTC; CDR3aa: CASSAPPGATYNEQFF
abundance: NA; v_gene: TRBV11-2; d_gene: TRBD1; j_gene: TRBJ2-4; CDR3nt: TGTGCCAGCAGCGAAGGGACAGGTATAAACATTCAGTACTTC; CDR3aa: CASSEGTGINIQYF
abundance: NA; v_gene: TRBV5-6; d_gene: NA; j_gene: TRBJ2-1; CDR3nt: TGTGCCAGCGACAGGACTAGTAACGATGAGCAGTTCTTC; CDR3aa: CASDRTSNDEQFF
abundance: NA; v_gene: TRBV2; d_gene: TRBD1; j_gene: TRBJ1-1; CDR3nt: TGTGCCAGGGGAAGACAGGGGGTTAACACTGAAGCTTTCTTT; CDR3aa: CARGRQGVNTEAFF
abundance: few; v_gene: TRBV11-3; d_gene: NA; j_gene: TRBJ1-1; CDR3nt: TGTGCCAGCAGCCAAAGAGGGACTGAAGCTTTCTTT; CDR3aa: CASSQRGTEAFF
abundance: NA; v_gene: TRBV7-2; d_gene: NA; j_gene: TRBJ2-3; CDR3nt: TGTGCCAGCAGCTTAGTTGCGGGTCCCTCGCGGAATACGCAGTATTTT; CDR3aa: CASSLVAGPSRNTQYF
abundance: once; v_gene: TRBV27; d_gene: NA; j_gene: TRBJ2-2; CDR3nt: TGTGCCAGCACAGGGTTGAAAAGGGGCACCGGGGAGCTGTTTTTT; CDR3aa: CASTGLKRGTGELFF
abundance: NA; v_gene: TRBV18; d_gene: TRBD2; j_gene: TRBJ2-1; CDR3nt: TGTGCCAGCTCACCAAGTGGGGGAGGCGGGAGTTACAATGAGCAGTTCTTC; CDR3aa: CASSPSGGGGSYNEQFF
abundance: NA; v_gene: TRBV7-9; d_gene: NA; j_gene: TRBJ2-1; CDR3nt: TGTGCCAGCAGCTTAGCGAATTTCCGGGGAGAGCAGTTCTTC; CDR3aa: CASSLANFRGEQFF